The 16 T cell receptor beta chains below come from one sample, sequenced in a study of cytomegalovirus exposure and HLA in healthy donors. PCR primers comprised 60 Vbeta and 13 Jbeta primers. The protocol was immunoSEQ multiplex PCR, while the TCRdb copy is restricted to in-frame clones and leaves out a portion. This table holds roughly 110,000 clones, less than 80% found once. Sequenced sample: PBMCs. These receptors were obtained from a man aged 55 to 70 in good health and CMV-seronegative.

The chain employs TRBV5-1 and TRBJ1-2; D not certain. This CDR3 has 14 amino acids. CDR1 is SGHRS, CDR2 YFSETQ, per germline. The V gene lost 2 bases and the J gene lost 4 bases, with 12 bases spanning the gap. The CDR3 sequence is CASSLAPEAYGYTF. Written as DNA, the CDR3 is TGCGCCAGCAGCTTAGCGCCAGAAGCCTATGGCTACACCTTC. Full variable domain (outside the CDR3, taken from reference TRBV5-1 and TRBJ1-2): KAGVTQTPRYLIKTRGQQVTLSCSPISGHRSVSWYQQTPGQGLQFLFEYFSETQRNKGNFPGRFSGRQFSNSRSEMNVSTLELGDSALYLCASSLAPEAYGYTFGSGTRLTVV.

The chain recombines TRBV7-6 with TRBJ1-1; D gene ambiguous. The CDR3 runs to 16 residues. Looked up from germline, CDR1 is SGHVS and CDR2 is FNYEAQ. V dropped 3 bases and J dropped 0 bases, with 14 bases sitting between them. The CDR3 loop reads CASSLEPGELNTEAFF. The DNA of the CDR3 is TGTGCCAGCAGCTTGGAACCAGGCGAACTGAACACTGAAGCTTTCTTT.

The chain uses TRBV2 and TRBJ2-5, with D tentatively TRBD2 (6 bases). Germline V lookup: CDR1 SNHLY, CDR2 FYNNEI. V dropped 10 bases and J dropped 2 bases, with 20 bases sitting between them. The CDR3 spans 15 residues. The CDR3 DNA is TGTGCCACTTCCCCCCGGGCGGGGAAACAAGAGACCCAGTACTTC. Translated: CATSPRAGKQETQYF.

The rearrangement links TRBV15 to TRBJ1-2; possibly TRBD1 for D (5 bases). The V and J ends lost 3 bases and 2 bases respectively, with 10 bases between them. Germline CDR1 reads LNHNV; CDR2 reads YYDKDF (reference sequence). This CDR3 comprises 14 residues. The CDR3 coding sequence is TGTGCCACCAGCAGGGGACGGGGGAACTATGGCTACACCTTC. It yields the protein CATSRGRGNYGYTF.

The chain links TRBV11-2 to TRBJ2-5; D is unclear. The germline V gene encodes CDR1 SGHAT and CDR2 FQNNGV. The CDR3 runs 14 residues. V lost 4 bases, J lost 1 base, and 10 bases lay in between. Written as DNA, the CDR3 is TGTGCCAGCAGCTACGCTGGCGGCCAAGAGACCCAGTACTTC. Protein product: CASSYAGGQETQYF.

The chain links TRBV5-1 to TRBJ1-4; D is possibly TRBD1 (6 bases). Trimming left V 4 bases short and J 8 bases short, with 18 bases between. CDR3 length: 15 residues. Germline V gives CDR1 SGHRS, CDR2 YFSETQ. The CDR3 is CASSPRDTGEEKLFF. CDR3 DNA sequence: TGCGCCAGCAGCCCGAGGGACACTGGGGAGGAAAAACTGTTTTTT.

This chain joins TRBV2 and TRBJ2-3; 13 bases line up with TRBD2. With 8 bases clipped from V and 3 bases from J, the junction kept 2 bases outside the gene matches. Germline CDR1 reads SNHLY; CDR2 reads FYNNEI. The CDR3 covers 14 residues. CDR3 sequence reads: CASGGLAGTDTQYF. CDR3 DNA sequence: TGTGCCAGCGGGGGACTAGCGGGGACAGATACGCAGTATTTT.

In this sample, this clone turned up a few times. The V and J genes are TRBV2 and TRBJ1-4; no definite D call. Trimming stripped 6 bases from V and 8 bases from J, with 19 bases between. Germline V gene sequence: CDR1 SNHLY, CDR2 FYNNEI. There are 15 residues in the CDR3. The CDR3 protein is CASRTPRVAEEKLFF. The CDR3, as DNA: TGTGCCAGCAGGACGCCTCGGGTCGCGGAGGAAAAACTGTTTTTT.

This sequence joins TRBV2 and TRBJ1-1; 9 bases line up with TRBD1. Trimming removed 5 bases from V and 4 bases from J; junction bases left unmatched: 14. Germline V gives CDR1 SNHLY, CDR2 FYNNEI. This CDR3 spans 17 amino acids. CDR3 nucleotide sequence: TGTGCCAGCAGTATCAGGACAGGGGAAAACGGGGGCACTGAAGCTTTCTTT. Protein product: CASSIRTGENGGTEAFF.

The chain employs TRBV27 and TRBJ1-1, with D uncertain. Germline V CDR1 and CDR2: MNHEY, SMNVEV (reference sequence). V was trimmed by 5 bases and J by 1 base, leaving 8 bases between them. The CDR3 loop spans 13 amino acids. CDR3: CASSGPTNTEAFF. CDR3 DNA sequence: TGTGCCAGCAGTGGGCCCACGAACACTGAAGCTTTCTTT.

The rearrangement uses TRBV19 and TRBJ2-2; 9 bases agree with TRBD2. This CDR3 has 18 residues. J gave up 4 bases and V 5 bases, and 14 bases lay outside the gene matches. The germline gives CDR1 LNHDA, CDR2 SQIVND (reference sequence). Written as DNA, the CDR3 is TGTGCCAGTAGTCGGGGGCGGGGGGGCTTTGATAGCACCGGGGAGCTGTTTTTT. It is translated as CASSRGRGGFDSTGELFF.

CDR3 sequence: CASSPLIVDTQYF. CDR3 in DNA: TGTGCCAGCAGCCCTCTAATCGTTGATACGCAGTATTTT. This chain links TRBV5-5 with TRBJ2-3; D call uncertain. This CDR3 is 13 amino acids long. V was pared by 4 bases and J by 6 bases, with 12 bases between. Germline V lookup: CDR1 SGHKS, CDR2 YYEKEE (reference sequence).

A few counts support this clone. This chain uses TRBV11-2 with TRBJ2-7; TRBD2 might be the D (7 bases). The V and J ends lost 5 bases and 0 bases respectively, with 14 bases between them. Germline assignment: CDR1 SGHAT and CDR2 FQNNGV. This CDR3 contains 15 residues. The CDR3 DNA reads as TGTGCCAGCAGCGTCGGGGGGCCTGGCTCCTACGAGCAGTACGTC. This translates into CASSVGGPGSYEQYV.

J is TRBJ1-1 and V is TRBV5-1; 7 bases are a match to TRBD1. The CDR3 is 19 amino acids. The germline V gene encodes CDR1 SGHRS and CDR2 YFSETQ. The ends lost 0 bases at V and 3 bases at J; junction bases unmatched: 17. DNA for the CDR3: TGCGCCAGCAGCTTGGAATGGCGACGAGGGGGCGCCTTTGACACTGAAGCTTTCTTT. This sequence encodes CASSLEWRRGGAFDTEAFF.

The chain uses TRBV18 and TRBJ2-7; 10 bases map to TRBD1. V lost 5 bases, J lost 2 bases, and 6 bases stayed unmatched. CDR3 length: 15 residues. Germline V gives CDR1 KGHSH, CDR2 LQKENI. CDR3 bases: TGTGCCAGCTCATCTAGGGACAGGGGCCCCTACGAGCAGTACTTC. This sequence encodes CASSSRDRGPYEQYF.

In this sample, this clone turned up once. This CDR3 reads CASREGTTNEKLFF. The CDR3 DNA reads as TGTGCCAGCAGAGAGGGTACAACTAATGAAAAACTGTTTTTT. The chain is built from TRBV28 and TRBJ1-4; D not resolved. Trimming stripped 6 bases from V and 0 bases from J, with 8 bases between. The CDR3 sequence is 14 residues long. CDR1 MDHEN and CDR2 SYDVKM come from the germline V gene.